One sample yielded the 20 T cell receptor beta chains listed below, sequenced in a study of T cell repertoires in ileal Crohn's disease. Data came from immunoSEQ multiplex PCR; TCRdb stores just in-frame clones and leaves some out. Seen here are about 14,000 clones, roughly nine tenths observed once, and the top ten hold 3% to 4.5%. Sequencing was carried out using ileal tissue. These receptors all come from an adult with Crohn's disease.

Only one count was recorded for this clone. The genes are TRBV14 and TRBJ2-1; 7 bases line up with TRBD1. Germline V gene sequence: CDR1 SGHDN, CDR2 FVKESK. The CDR3 consists of 16 residues. The J segment lost 2 bases and the V segment lost 3 bases, leaving 7 bases of the junction unmatched. The CDR3 DNA sequence: TGTGCCAGCAGCCACAACAGGGGTTTTGCCTACAATGAGCAGTTCTTC. Its protein product is CASSHNRGFAYNEQFF.

The chain couples TRBV11-2 to TRBJ2-7; 10 bases map to TRBD1. V lost 5 bases, J lost 4 bases, and 5 bases stayed unmatched. The V gene's germline CDR1 is SGHAT and CDR2 FQNNGV. The CDR3 is made up of 14 amino acids. CDR3 DNA: TGTGCCAGCAGCCTGGGACAGGGGACTTACGAGCAGTACTTC. Amino acids: CASSLGQGTYEQYF.

The J gene is TRBJ2-1, the V gene TRBV30; 15 bases are shared with TRBD2. CDR1 is GTSNPN and CDR2 is SVGIG in the germline V gene (reference sequence). This CDR3 is built from 18 residues. V was pared by 3 bases and J by 9 bases, with 15 bases of the junction left unmatched. CDR3 nucleotide sequence: TGTGCCTGGAGCGTACGCGCGAAGGGACTAGCGGGAGGTGGTGAGCAGTTCTTC. It translates to CAWSVRAKGLAGGGEQFF.

J is TRBJ2-3 and V is TRBV18, with D uncertain. Germline-derived CDR1 and CDR2 are KGHSH and LQKENI. The CDR3 consists of 15 residues. The V end lost 3 bases, the J end lost 0 bases, and 10 bases lay between the germline ends. The CDR3 sequence: CASSPNLESTDTQYF. CDR3 sequence (DNA): TGTGCCAGCTCACCCAACCTAGAGAGCACAGATACGCAGTATTTT.

This sequence joins TRBV7-2 and TRBJ1-2; D remains ambiguous. The V and J ends lost 2 bases and 2 bases respectively, with 12 bases between them. Per germline, CDR1 SGHTA and CDR2 FQGNSA. The CDR3 sequence is 15 residues long. The CDR3 bases are TGTGCCAGCAGCTTAAATGAGGGAATGAACTATGGCTACACCTTC. Its translation is CASSLNEGMNYGYTF.

This clone was seen only a few times. The J gene is TRBJ2-2, the V gene TRBV11-2, with 11 bases lining up with TRBD1. The CDR3 sequence is 16 residues long. V gave up 4 bases and J gave up 5 bases; unmatched junction bases: 6. Per germline, CDR1 SGHAT and CDR2 FQNNGV. CDR3 nucleotides: TGTGCCAGCAGCTGGGGGGACAGGGGGTTAACCGGGGAGCTGTTTTTT. Its translation: CASSWGDRGLTGELFF.

This clone was observed once. This chain uses TRBV5-1 with TRBJ1-2, with D tentatively TRBD1 (6 bases). Trimming stripped 1 base from V and 8 bases from J, with 18 bases between. This CDR3 has 15 amino acids. Germline CDR1 and CDR2: SGHRS and YFSETQ. The CDR3 nucleotides read TGCGCCAGCAGCTTGTTCGCAGGGGAAGGCGCGGGCTACACCTTC. Its protein is CASSLFAGEGAGYTF.

V usage is TRBV5-1 and J usage is TRBJ2-5, with TRBD1 matching 12 bases. The CDR3 length is 15 residues. V lost 3 bases and J lost 5; bases outside the gene matches: 5. Germline V gene sequence: CDR1 SGHRS, CDR2 YFSETQ. This CDR3 reads CASSSGTGGRETQYF. CDR3 coding DNA: TGCGCCAGCAGCTCCGGGACAGGGGGCAGGGAGACCCAGTACTTC.

The rearrangement uses TRBV5-1 and TRBJ2-3; D is unresolved. Trimming removed 3 bases at V and 4 bases at J, with 6 bases between. Germline lookup yields CDR1 SGHRS and CDR2 YFSETQ. The CDR3 runs to 12 residues. CDR3 DNA sequence: TGCGCCAGCAGCTCCAACTCAGATACGCAGTATTTT. This translates into CASSSNSDTQYF.

J is TRBJ1-1 and V is TRBV7-2; D possibly corresponds to TRBD1 (6 bases). Trimming pared 5 bases from V and 5 bases from J, leaving 9 bases between. The CDR3 consists of 12 residues. CDR1 is SGHTA, CDR2 FQGNSA, per germline. The CDR3 sequence: CASSRGWTEAFF. The CDR3 DNA reads TGTGCCAGCAGCAGGGGGTGGACTGAAGCTTTCTTT.

The gene calls are TRBV28 and TRBJ2-7; 8 bases fit TRBD2. This CDR3 has 14 amino acids. J was trimmed by 2 bases and V by 10 bases; bases with no gene match: 10. Germline assignment: CDR1 MDHEN and CDR2 SYDVKM. The DNA of the CDR3 is TGTGCCACCGATACCGGGAGGGCCCCCTACGAGCAGTACTTC. It codes for CATDTGRAPYEQYF.

For the CDR3, the DNA is TGTGCCATCAGTGATTGGCAGGGGCAGAACGAGCAGTACTTC. Residues: CAISDWQGQNEQYF. The V call is TRBV10-3, the J call TRBJ2-5; perhaps TRBD1 as D (6 bases). The DNA end favors TRBJ2-7, so the J call may be wrong. The CDR3 contains 14 residues. Germline V gene lookup returns CDR1 ENHRY and CDR2 SYGVKD.

The rearrangement joins TRBV30 to TRBJ1-1; D ambiguous. The CDR3 sequence is 11 residues long. CDR1 and CDR2 from the germline V gene are GTSNPN and SVGIG (reference sequence). Trimming stripped 0 bases from V and 10 bases from J, with 9 bases between. Here the CDR3 reads CAWSVLGGAFF. The CDR3 DNA sequence: TGTGCCTGGAGTGTACTCGGCGGAGCTTTCTTT.

This clone was found a few times. The J gene is TRBJ1-5, the V gene TRBV10-3; TRBD1 matches 8 bases. The V gene end was trimmed by 6 bases and the J gene end by 2 bases; junction bases not matched to a gene: 3. The CDR3 runs 14 residues. CDR1 ENHRY and CDR2 SYGVKD come from the germline V gene. DNA of the CDR3: TGTGCCATCAGCGACAGGGGCGGCAATCAGCCCCAGCATTTT. Translated, it gives CAISDRGGNQPQHF.

The CDR3 is CASSLGQGAQPQHF. CDR3 nucleotide sequence: TGTGCCAGCAGCTTGGGACAGGGGGCACAGCCCCAGCATTTT. The chain is built from TRBV5-6 and TRBJ1-5; 10 bases line up with TRBD1. V lost 0 bases, J lost 7 bases, and 1 base stayed unmatched. The CDR3 consists of 14 residues. CDR1 and CDR2 (germline): SGHDT, YYEEEE.

This clone was observed a single time. The chain carries TRBV19 and TRBJ2-2; a weak D match, TRBD1 (7 bases). Trimming took 9 bases from V and 1 from J, leaving 12 bases between them. The germline gives CDR1 LNHDA, CDR2 SQIVND (reference sequence). The CDR3 is 14 amino acids. Written as DNA, the CDR3 is TGTGCCAGCGGAGGGGACAGGAACACCGGGGAGCTGTTTTTT. This codes for CASGGDRNTGELFF.

The CDR3 loop reads CASSSQTSGRNTDTQYF. CDR3 in DNA: TGTGCCAGCAGCTCTCAAACTAGCGGGAGGAACACAGATACGCAGTATTTT. The genes are TRBV5-4 and TRBJ2-3; 12 bases are shared with TRBD2. The CDR3 is 17 amino acids. With V trimmed by 3 bases and J by 2 bases, 7 bases remained unmatched. Germline V lookup: CDR1 SGHNT, CDR2 YYREEE (reference sequence).

The chain combines TRBV4-2 with TRBJ1-1; D remains ambiguous. CDR3 length: 16 residues. The germline V and J ends were trimmed by 0 bases and 0 bases, with 11 bases remaining between them. CDR1 and CDR2 from the germline V gene are LGHNA and YNFKEQ. In DNA form, the CDR3 reads TGTGCCAGCAGCCAAGAGGGCACCCTCATGAACACTGAAGCTTTCTTT. Translating gives CASSQEGTLMNTEAFF.

This chain uses TRBV7-9 with TRBJ2-2; 7 bases agree with TRBD1. V was pared by 5 bases and J by 0 bases, with 12 bases of the junction left unmatched. The CDR3 length is 18 residues. Germline lookup yields CDR1 SEHNR and CDR2 FQNEAQ (reference sequence). The CDR3: CASSNRDSSYTNTGELFF. For the CDR3, the DNA is TGTGCCAGCAGCAACCGGGACAGCTCCTATACGAACACCGGGGAGCTGTTTTTT. The full variable domain, its missing parts supplied by reference TRBV7-9 and TRBJ2-2, is DTGVSQNPRHKITKRGQNVTFRCDPISEHNRLYWYRQTLGQGPEFLTYFQNEAQLEKSRLLSDRFSAERPKGSFSTLEIQRTEQGDSAMYLCASSNRDSSYTNTGELFFGEGSRLTVL.

The chain employs TRBV6-4 and TRBJ1-2; no definite D call. This CDR3 is built from 12 residues. The germline V gene encodes CDR1 MRHNA and CDR2 SNTAGT. V lost 0 bases and J 9 bases, leaving 8 bases between the germline ends. The CDR3 loop is CASSDSGESYTF. The CDR3 region has the DNA TGTGCCAGCAGTGACTCCGGGGAGAGCTACACCTTC.